This T cell receptor (beta chain) was obtained from a study of identical twins. About this clonotype itself: Its cognate antigen is unknown.

Germline loops: CDR1 LGHDT, CDR2 YNNKEL (reference sequence). The junction had 5 bases not matched to a gene; V was cut back by 0 bases and J by 2 bases. This CDR3 is built from 16 residues. Overall study findings and caveats: Beta clonotypes that were abundant in cord blood contained fewer insertions, a pattern absent from memory repertoires.

Via MiXCR, TCRdb re-called the 5' RACE reads, giving one row per CDR3 protein. The sample lists about 1.7 million distinct CDR3 sequences, about 30% occurring once. The rearrangement joins TRBV3-1 to TRBJ2-7; 9 positions agree with TRBD2. Source material: cord blood. The origin of this receptor is a newborn girl in good health. The DNA for the CDR3 is TGTGCCAGCAGCCAAGATACGCTAGCGGGAACCTACGAGCAGTACTTC. Translating gives CASSQDTLAGTYEQYF.